Sequencing of this T cell receptor (beta chain) was carried out in a study of sequential checkpoint blockade in melanoma. There are many counts of this clone. Its specificity is not known. This CDR3 is built from 13 residues. Per the germline V gene, CDR1 is MNHGY and CDR2 is SAAAGT. The V end was cut by 0 bases, the J end by 6 bases, with 8 bases between. General study results and limits: In arm A, pretreatment tumor clonality was associated with response.

Assay used: immunoSEQ multiplex PCR; TCRdb lists only in-frame clones, some missing. The sample has some 22,000 clones; 27% are singletons. Treatment described: randomized to nivolumab then ipilimumab (arm A) or the reverse (arm B). This TCR derives from a human donor with melanoma. This chain joins TRBV6-8 and TRBJ1-2; D not certain. Material: tumor tissue (inferred from file names), obtained from a patient given nivolumab and ipilimumab in sequence. The CDR3 reads CASSYSLGNGYTF. CDR3 DNA sequence: TGTGCCAGCAGTTACTCGCTCGGGAATGGCTACACCTTC.